This TCR beta chain was identified during a study of cytomegalovirus exposure and HLA in healthy donors. Whole-study findings and limits: In a later analysis, an Asian-associated ancestry cluster reportedly showed fewer N-insertions than the approximately 660-donor mean.

On this clone: Its antigen is as yet unknown. Within the sample, other DNA sequences also encode this same CDR3.

Germline V gene lookup returns CDR1 MNHEY and CDR2 SMNVEV (reference sequence). Trimming cost V 0 bases and J 0 bases, with 6 bases left between them. The CDR3 length is 15 residues. All the people who gave samples were healthy bone marrow donors. 60 Vbeta and 13 Jbeta primers were used in PCR. TCRdb keeps only in-frame clones here, not all; method: immunoSEQ multiplex PCR. This sample's table reports some 55,000 clones. The clonotype was recovered from a woman aged 35 to 49 in good health and CMV-seronegative. The chain recombines TRBV27 with TRBJ2-1, with unresolved D. The source material was PBMCs. The CDR3 DNA reads TGTGCCAGCAGTTTATCCAGAAGCTCCTACAATGAGCAGTTCTTC. It translates to CASSLSRSSYNEQFF.